This T cell receptor (beta chain) was sequenced during a study of blood T cells in healthy people across ages (dated by TCRdb to about 2015). Background on the whole study: In model experiments, template switching captured about one uniquely barcoded TCR beta cDNA molecule for every two T cells. Two additional independent replicas of 1 million unique cDNA reads from the same blood draw were analyzed for two donors (one aged 18 to 30 and one aged 80 or older). The study measured age-related changes in TCR beta repertoire diversity using deep sequencing normalized with unique cDNA molecular identifiers. Donors were grouped into four age groups: young (average about 15 years), middle-aged (roughly 38), aged (around 60) and long-lived (around 82). The research as a whole found: Observed TCR beta diversity per million T cells fell roughly linearly with age, and a significant reduction was already apparent by age around 39. Bulk unsorted PBMC profiling prevented conclusive comparison of naive and antigen-experienced compartments. Compared with the aged group, the long-lived group had more naive CD4+ T cells, fewer expanded clones and increased TCR diversity, suggesting age selection. Because donor CMV infection status was unknown, age-related changes in expanded clonotypes were potentially confounded. The percentage of naive T cells measured by flow cytometry correlated strongly with observed TCR beta diversity. Estimates of total diversity based on one million sequenced T cells were regarded as lower bounds and as underestimates.

As encoded in the germline V gene, CDR1 is SGHAT while CDR2 is FQNNGV. The CDR3 goes from the cysteine to the phenylalanine over 15 residues. Only the CDR3 region is kept as DNA, spanning 45 bases read in frame from base 1. Libraries were constructed by 5' RACE. These reads were obtained on an Illumina HiSeq 2500. A second PCR of roughly 6 to 12 cycles was run with a J-beta primer mix and a sample-barcoded 5' primer. A template-switch 5' adaptor carrying 12 random nucleotides introduced a unique molecular identifier onto each TCR beta cDNA molecule. At least 2.5 million CDR3-containing paired-end reads were obtained from each sample. All of the RNA was converted into first-strand cDNA using the Mint cDNA synthesis kit, with a TRBC-specific oligonucleotide serving as the primer. Following uracil-DNA glycosylase treatment, a first 18-cycle PCR with universal primers M1SS and BC2_uni_R was performed on all cDNA. The published analysis was carried out like this. For normalization, 1 million high-quality reads were randomly selected from each sample, with every read carrying a distinct molecular identifier. Instead of being binned into consensus sequences, reads with shared molecular identifiers were discarded. MiTCR, with a Q25 quality threshold and the strictest error-elimination algorithm, was used for CDR3 identification, clonotype clustering and error correction. A nonparametric unseen species model with Euler transformation was used to estimate lower-bound total TCR beta diversity. Clones were called with MiXCR by TCRdb after fastp trimmed the public reads at Q25, and only in-frame beta chains were retained. CDR3 protein duplicates are merged, each entry listing the most common genes and DNA. TCRdb, not the authors, supplied the V and J calls. The sample table holds around 990,000 distinct CDR3 sequences, of which about 25% were seen once. Of the sample, 0.75% falls within the top ten clones.

Donors were a few dozen systemically healthy Caucasian individuals from Russia aged roughly 6 to 95 years. Around 9.9 milliliters of peripheral blood were collected from each donor into EDTA-treated Vacutainer tubes. PBMCs were isolated by Ficoll-Paque density-gradient centrifugation, with at least 6 million obtained per sample. Trizol reagent was used to extract total RNA from the PBMCs, yielding at least 5.5 micrograms per sample. The percentages of naive CD45RAhigh/CD27high T cells were determined by flow cytometry on a PBMC aliquot from every donor. Remarks on this clonotype: Its specific antigen is unknown. Within one base of it there is no much larger clone, and no base qualities were kept.

These sequences were also reported in another study, on T cells of mothers and their children. From the second report: Nine systemically healthy Caucasian individuals served as donors, namely three mothers together with their six children. cDNA synthesis consumed the entire amount of extracted RNA, loaded at about 1.6 ug RNA in each 15 ul reaction. In the second PCR, the M1S primer introduced both the sample barcodes and 2-4 random nucleotides. Each mother yielded over 9 million TCR beta CDR3 reads and each child 2.5 million to 3 million reads. Thymic selection shapes the output of TCR recombination in a similar way in related and unrelated pairs, and inherited differences have a minor effect. Normalized repertoire overlap was always slightly but never significantly higher in related than unrelated mother-child pairs. With a sensitivity of 90 to 100 clones per million clonotypes, no persistent microchimeric T cell clones were detected. In the study, deep NGS was used to compare the TCR beta repertoires of mothers and children, and features distinguishing related mother-child pairs from unrelated individuals were sought. The mean age was 40 +/- 4 years for the mothers and approximately 11 +/- 4 years for the children. After adapter ligation with NEBNext reagents, the libraries were sequenced on Illumina HiSeq 2000 with 100+100 nt paired-end reads. To avoid cross-contamination, the mother libraries and the child libraries were prepared a month apart and sequenced in separate runs. For each donor, somewhere between about 450,000 and 2,000,000 distinct TCR beta clonotypes were identified. Naive TCR beta clonotypes were estimated from low-frequency clonotypes matched to each donor's FACS-determined naive share, without sorting.

The source of this sequence is a girl aged 2 to 10 in good health. Sequenced: blood. The sequence joins TRBV11-2 to TRBJ2-5; 7 bases in the middle match TRBD2. The J call may be mistaken, given a closer DNA end match to TRBJ2-7. The DNA is as follows: TGTGCCAGCAGCCCCCGCTCGGGGGGATCCTACGAGCAGTACTTC. Its product reads: CASSPRSGGSYEQYF.